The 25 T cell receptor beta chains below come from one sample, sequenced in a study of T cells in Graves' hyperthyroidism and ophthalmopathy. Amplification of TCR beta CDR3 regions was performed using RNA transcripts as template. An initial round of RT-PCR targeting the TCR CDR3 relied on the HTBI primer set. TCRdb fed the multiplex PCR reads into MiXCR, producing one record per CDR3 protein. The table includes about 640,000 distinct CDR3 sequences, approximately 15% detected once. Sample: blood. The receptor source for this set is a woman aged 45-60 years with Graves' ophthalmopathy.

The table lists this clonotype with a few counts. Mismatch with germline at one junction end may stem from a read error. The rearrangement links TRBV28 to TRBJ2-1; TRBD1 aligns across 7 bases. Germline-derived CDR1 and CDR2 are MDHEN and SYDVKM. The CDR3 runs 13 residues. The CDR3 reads CASSSIAGGEQSF. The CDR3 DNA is TGTGCCAGCAGTTCGATCGCAGGGGGTGAGCAGTCCTTC.

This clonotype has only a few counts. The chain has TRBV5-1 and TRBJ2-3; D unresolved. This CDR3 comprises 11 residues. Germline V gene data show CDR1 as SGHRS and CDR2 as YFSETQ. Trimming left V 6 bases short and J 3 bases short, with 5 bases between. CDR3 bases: TGCGCCAGCAAGTGGACAGATACGCAGTATTTT. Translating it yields CASKWTDTQYF.

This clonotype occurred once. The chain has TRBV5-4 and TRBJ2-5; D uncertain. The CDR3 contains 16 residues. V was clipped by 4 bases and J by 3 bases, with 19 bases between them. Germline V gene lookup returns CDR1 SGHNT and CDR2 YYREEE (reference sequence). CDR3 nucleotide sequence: TGTGCCAGCAGCCTGTCAAACCAGGAATGGGAAGAGACCCAGTACTTC. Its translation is CASSLSNQEWEETQYF.

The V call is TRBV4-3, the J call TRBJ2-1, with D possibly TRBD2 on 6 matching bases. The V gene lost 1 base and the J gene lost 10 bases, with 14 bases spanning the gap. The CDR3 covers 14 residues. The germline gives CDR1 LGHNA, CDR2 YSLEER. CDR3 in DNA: TGCGCCAGCAGCCAAGCCCCGGGAGTGGGGGAGCAGTTCTTC. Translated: CASSQAPGVGEQFF.

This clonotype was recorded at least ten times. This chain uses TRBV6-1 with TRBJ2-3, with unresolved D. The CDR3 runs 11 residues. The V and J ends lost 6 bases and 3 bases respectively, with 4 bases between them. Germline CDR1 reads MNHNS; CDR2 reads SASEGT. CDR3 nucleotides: TGTGCCAGCAGGGCTACAGATACGCAGTATTTT. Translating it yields CASRATDTQYF.

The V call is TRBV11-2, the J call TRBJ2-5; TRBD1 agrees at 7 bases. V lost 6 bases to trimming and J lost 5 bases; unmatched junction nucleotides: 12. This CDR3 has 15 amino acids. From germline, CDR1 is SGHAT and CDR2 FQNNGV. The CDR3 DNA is TGTGCCAGCAGGTCTCTCCGACAGGGAATGGAGACCCAGTACTTC. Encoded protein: CASRSLRQGMETQYF.

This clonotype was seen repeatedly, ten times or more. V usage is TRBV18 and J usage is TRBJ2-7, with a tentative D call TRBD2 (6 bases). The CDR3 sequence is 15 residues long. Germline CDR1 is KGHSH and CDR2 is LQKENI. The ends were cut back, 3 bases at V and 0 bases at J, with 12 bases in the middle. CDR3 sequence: CASSPAGGSSYEQYF. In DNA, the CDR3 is TGTGCCAGCTCACCGGCTGGGGGGAGCTCCTACGAGCAGTACTTC. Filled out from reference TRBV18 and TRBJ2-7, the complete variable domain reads NAGVMQNPRHLVRRRGQEARLRCSPMKGHSHVYWYRQLPEEGLKFMVYLQKENIIDESGMPKERFSAEFPKEGPSILRIQQVVRGDSAAYFCASSPAGGSSYEQYFGPGTRLTVT.

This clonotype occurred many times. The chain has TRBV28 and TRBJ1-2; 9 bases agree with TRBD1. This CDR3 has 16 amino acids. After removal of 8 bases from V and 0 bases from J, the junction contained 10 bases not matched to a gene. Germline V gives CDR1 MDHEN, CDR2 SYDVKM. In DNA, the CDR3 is TGTGCCAGCCGACCCCCAGGGACAGGGTCTAACTATGGCTACACCTTC. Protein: CASRPPGTGSNYGYTF.

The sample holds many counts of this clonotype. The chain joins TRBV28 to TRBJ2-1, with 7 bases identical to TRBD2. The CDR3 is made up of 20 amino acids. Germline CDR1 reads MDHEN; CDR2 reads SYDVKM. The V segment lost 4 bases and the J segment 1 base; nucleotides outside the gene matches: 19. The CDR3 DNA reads TGTGCCAGCAGTTCGATCCTCCCCCCCACGAGCGGGATATCCTACAATGAGCAGTTCTTC. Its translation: CASSSILPPTSGISYNEQFF.

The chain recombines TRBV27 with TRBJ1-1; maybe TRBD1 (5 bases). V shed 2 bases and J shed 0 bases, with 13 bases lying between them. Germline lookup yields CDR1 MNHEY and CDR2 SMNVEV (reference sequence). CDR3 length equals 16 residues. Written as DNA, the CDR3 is TGTGCCAGCAGTTTAGATCCGGGGCCGATGAACACTGAAGCTTTCTTT. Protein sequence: CASSLDPGPMNTEAFF.

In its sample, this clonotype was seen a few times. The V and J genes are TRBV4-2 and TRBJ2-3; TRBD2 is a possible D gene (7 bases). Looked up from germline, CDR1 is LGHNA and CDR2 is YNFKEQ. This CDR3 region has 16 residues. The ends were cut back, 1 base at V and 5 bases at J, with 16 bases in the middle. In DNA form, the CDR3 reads TGTGCCAGCAGCCAAGGAATGGGGGGGGCTCAAGATACGCAGTATTTT. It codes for CASSQGMGGAQDTQYF.

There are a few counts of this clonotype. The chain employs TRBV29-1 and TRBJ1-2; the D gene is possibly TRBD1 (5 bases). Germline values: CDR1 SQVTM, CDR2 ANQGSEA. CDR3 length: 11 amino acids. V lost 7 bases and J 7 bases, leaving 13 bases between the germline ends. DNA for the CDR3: TGCAGCGCTCGGGGGGATTCTGGCTACACCTTC. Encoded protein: CSARGDSGYTF.

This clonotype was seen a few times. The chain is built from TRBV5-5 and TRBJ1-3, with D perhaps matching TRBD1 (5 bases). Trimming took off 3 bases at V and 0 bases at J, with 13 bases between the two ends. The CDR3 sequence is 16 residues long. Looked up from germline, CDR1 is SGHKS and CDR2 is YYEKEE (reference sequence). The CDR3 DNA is TGTGCCAGCAGCTCGGAGGGACTCCTCTCTGGAAACACCATATATTTT. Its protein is CASSSEGLLSGNTIYF. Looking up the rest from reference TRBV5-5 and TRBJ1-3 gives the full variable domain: DAGVTQSPTHLIKTRGQQVTLRCSPISGHKSVSWYQQVLGQGPQFIFQYYEKEERGRGNFPDRFSARQFPNYSSELNVNALLLGDSALYLCASSSEGLLSGNTIYFGEGSWLTVV.

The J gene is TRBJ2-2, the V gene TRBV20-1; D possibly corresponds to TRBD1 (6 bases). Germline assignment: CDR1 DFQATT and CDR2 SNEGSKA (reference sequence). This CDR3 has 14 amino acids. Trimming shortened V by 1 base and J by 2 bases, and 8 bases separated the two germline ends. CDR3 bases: TGCAGTGCTAGAGTCGGGACAAACACCGGGGAGCTGTTTTTT. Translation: CSARVGTNTGELFF.

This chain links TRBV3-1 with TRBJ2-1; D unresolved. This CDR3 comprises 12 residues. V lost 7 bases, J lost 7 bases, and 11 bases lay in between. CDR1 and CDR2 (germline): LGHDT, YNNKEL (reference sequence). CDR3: CASKGAQNEQFF. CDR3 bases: TGTGCCAGCAAGGGTGCTCAAAATGAGCAGTTCTTC.

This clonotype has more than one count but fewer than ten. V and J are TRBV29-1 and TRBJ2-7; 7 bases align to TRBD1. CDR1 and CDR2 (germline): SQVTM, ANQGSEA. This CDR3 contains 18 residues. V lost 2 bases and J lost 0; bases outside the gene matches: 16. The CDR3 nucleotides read TGCAGCGTTGAAACTCCGATATGGACAGGTTCCAGCTCCTACGAGCAGTACTTC. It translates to CSVETPIWTGSSSYEQYF.

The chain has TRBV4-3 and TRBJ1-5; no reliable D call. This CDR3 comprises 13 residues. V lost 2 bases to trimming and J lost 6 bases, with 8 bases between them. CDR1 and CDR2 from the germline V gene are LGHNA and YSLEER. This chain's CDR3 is CASSQTPGQPQHF. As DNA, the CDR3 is TGCGCCAGCAGCCAAACACCGGGTCAGCCCCAGCATTTT.

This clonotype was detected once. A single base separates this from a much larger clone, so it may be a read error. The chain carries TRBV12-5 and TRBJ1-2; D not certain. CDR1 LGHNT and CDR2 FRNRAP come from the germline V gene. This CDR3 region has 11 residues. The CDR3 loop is CACGLRDGYTF. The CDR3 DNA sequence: TGTGCTTGTGGTTTGCGGGATGGCTACACCTTC.

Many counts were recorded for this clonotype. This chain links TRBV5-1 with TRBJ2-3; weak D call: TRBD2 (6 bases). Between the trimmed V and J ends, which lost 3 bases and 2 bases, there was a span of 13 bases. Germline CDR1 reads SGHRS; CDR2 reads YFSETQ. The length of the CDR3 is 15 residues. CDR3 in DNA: TGCGCCAGCAGCTCTCGGGACTTCAACACAGATACGCAGTATTTT. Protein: CASSSRDFNTDTQYF.

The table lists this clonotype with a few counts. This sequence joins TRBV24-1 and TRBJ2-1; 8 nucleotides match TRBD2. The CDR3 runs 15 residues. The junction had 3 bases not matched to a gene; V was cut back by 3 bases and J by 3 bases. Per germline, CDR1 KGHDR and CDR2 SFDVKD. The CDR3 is CATSDGSGNYNEQFF. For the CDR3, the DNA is TGTGCCACCAGTGATGGTAGCGGGAACTACAATGAGCAGTTCTTC.

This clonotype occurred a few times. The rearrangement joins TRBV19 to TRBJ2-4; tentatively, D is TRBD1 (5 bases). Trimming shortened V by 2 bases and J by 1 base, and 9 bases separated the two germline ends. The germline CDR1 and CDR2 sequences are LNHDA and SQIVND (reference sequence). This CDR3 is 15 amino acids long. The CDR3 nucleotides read TGTGCCAGTAGTATAAAGGGGCAGGCCAAAAACATTCAGTACTTC. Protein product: CASSIKGQAKNIQYF. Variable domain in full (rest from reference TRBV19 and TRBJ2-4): DGGITQSPKYLFRKEGQNVTLSCEQNLNHDAMYWYRQDPGQGLRLIYYSQIVNDFQKGDIAEGYSVSREKKESFPLTVTSAQKNPTAFYLCASSIKGQAKNIQYFGAGTRLSVL.

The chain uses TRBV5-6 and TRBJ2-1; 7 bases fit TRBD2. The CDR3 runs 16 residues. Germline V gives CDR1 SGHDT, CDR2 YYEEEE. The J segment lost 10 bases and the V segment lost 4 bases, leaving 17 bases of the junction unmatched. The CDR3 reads CASSQSLAPLGREQFF. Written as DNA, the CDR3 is TGTGCCAGCAGCCAGTCACTAGCGCCCTTGGGCCGGGAGCAGTTCTTC.

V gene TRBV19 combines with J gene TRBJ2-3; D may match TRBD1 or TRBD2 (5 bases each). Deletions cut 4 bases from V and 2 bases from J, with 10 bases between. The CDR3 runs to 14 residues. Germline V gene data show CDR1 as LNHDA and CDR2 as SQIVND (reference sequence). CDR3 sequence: CASSTGPYTDTQYF. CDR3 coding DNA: TGTGCCAGTAGTACGGGACCTTACACAGATACGCAGTATTTT.

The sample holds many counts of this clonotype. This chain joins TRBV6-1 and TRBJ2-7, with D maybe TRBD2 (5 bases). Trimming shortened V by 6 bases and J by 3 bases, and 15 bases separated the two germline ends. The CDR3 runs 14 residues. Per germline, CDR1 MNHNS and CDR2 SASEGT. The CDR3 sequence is CASSPRVGIYEQYF. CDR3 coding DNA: TGTGCCAGCAGCCCGCGGGTGGGCATCTACGAGCAGTACTTC.

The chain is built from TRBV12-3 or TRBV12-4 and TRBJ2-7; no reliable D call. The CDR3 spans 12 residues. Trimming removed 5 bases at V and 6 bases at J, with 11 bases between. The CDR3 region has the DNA TGTGCCAGCAGTCTTACAGTACCCGAGCAGTACTTC. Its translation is CASSLTVPEQYF.